The source of this T cell receptor (beta chain) is a study of blood T cell repertoires in COVID-19. Across the study: Samples came from the United States, Italy and Spain, spanning acute and convalescent COVID-19.

Per the authors' pipeline: Nucleated cell counts were estimated from reference gene primer amplification. Measured with immunoSEQ multiplex PCR; TCRdb has only the in-frame clones, and not every one. That table is the source of V, J and clone size, and D and trimming were worked out from the DNA. The sample lists approximately 440,000 clones; around 88% were seen once. This CDR3 has 14 amino acids. Germline CDR1 is LGHDT and CDR2 is YNNKEL (reference sequence). V lost 8 bases and J lost 5; bases outside the gene matches: 9. Patients of the Seattle cohort, enrolled during active infection, were followed longitudinally.

The source is a woman aged 45-65 years with COVID-19, enrolled during active disease. The V and J genes are TRBV3-1 (or the pseudogene TRBV3-2) and TRBJ1-5; 7 nucleotides line up with TRBD1. The sample consisted of peripheral blood. CDR3 amino acids: CASSSDRDDQPQHF. The CDR3 bases are TGTGCCAGCTCCTCCGACAGGGACGATCAGCCCCAGCATTTT.